Sequencing of this TCR beta chain was carried out in a study of blood T cell repertoires in COVID-19. Study-level background: Both acute and convalescent COVID-19 samples were obtained from the United States, Italy and Spain.

Original analysis: From reference gene primer amplification, estimates of nucleated cell counts were derived. Using immunoSEQ multiplex PCR, the repertoire was profiled, and TCRdb retains in-frame clones only, with some absent. V, J and clone size were drawn from that table, and D and trimming were deduced from the DNA. The repertoire holds some 180,000 clones, with about four fifths as singletons. CDR1 and CDR2 (germline): LGHNA, YSLEER. This CDR3 contains 15 residues. Trimming stripped 0 bases from V and 2 bases from J, with 11 bases between. The TCR was taken from a woman younger than 45 who had been exposed to COVID-19. The sample comprised PBMCs or T cells enriched from blood (not recorded which). The chain employs TRBV4-3 and TRBJ2-7, with D perhaps matching TRBD2 (6 bases). The CDR3 sequence: CASSQDEGGTYEQYF. As DNA, the CDR3 is TGCGCCAGCAGCCAAGATGAGGGCGGGACCTACGAGCAGTACTTC.